These 25 T cell receptor beta chains share one sample of origin, sequenced in a study of T cells after yellow fever vaccination (dated by TCRdb to 2018 to 2020). Receptor libraries were prepared by 5' RACE. Sequencing relied on an Illumina NovaSeq 6000. The public sequencing data were trimmed at Q25 with fastp and processed into clonotypes with MiXCR by TCRdb, which kept only in-frame beta chains. Merged by CDR3 protein, the rows form single entries marked with the most common genes and DNA. Here the sample has 120,000 or so distinct CDR3 sequences; over 8% occur a single time. The ten largest clones represent about 40% of the sample. According to the study, the label for this sample's treatment or condition signals: live attenuated yellow fever vaccine strain. The sample here was CD8+ T cells sorted from PBMCs, taken on the day of the yellow fever booster vaccination. Receptor source: a man younger than 30 who received the YFV17D yellow fever vaccine.

This clonotype was recorded a few times. This chain links TRBV7-6 with TRBJ2-1; D is perhaps TRBD1 (6 bases). The CDR3 totals 15 residues. With 4 bases removed from V and 0 bases from J, the gap between germline ends came to 10 bases. Germline values: CDR1 SGHVS, CDR2 FNYEAQ. CDR3 residues: CASSSQGSSYNEQFF. CDR3 bases: TGTGCCAGCAGCTCGCAGGGGAGCTCCTACAATGAGCAGTTCTTC.

A few counts support this clonotype. This chain uses TRBV12-3 or TRBV12-4 with TRBJ2-1; D is unclear. The V end lost 2 bases, the J end lost 5 bases, and 4 bases lay between the germline ends. The CDR3 is made up of 12 amino acids. The CDR3 bases are TGTGCCAGCAGTTTAATGAACAATGAGCAGTTCTTC. Translating gives CASSLMNNEQFF.

The V gene is TRBV7-3, the J gene TRBJ2-7, with D possibly matching TRBD1 (5 bases). Germline V gene data show CDR1 as SGHTA and CDR2 as FQGTGA. The CDR3 spans 13 residues. With 0 bases removed from V and 6 bases from J, the gap between germline ends came to 9 bases. The CDR3 nucleotides read TGTGCCAGCAGCTTAACGCTACAGGCCGAGCAGTACTTC. Its translation is CASSLTLQAEQYF.

This clonotype was counted between two and nine times. J is TRBJ2-7 and V is TRBV7-9; unclear D gene. V was shortened by 2 bases and J by 5 bases, with 10 bases between the two germline ends. CDR3 length equals 13 residues. Germline values: CDR1 SEHNR, CDR2 FQNEAQ (reference sequence). The CDR3 loop is CASSLTTKHEQYV. The CDR3, as DNA: TGTGCCAGCAGCTTAACGACAAAGCACGAGCAGTACGTC.

This clonotype occurred a few times. V gene TRBV4-3 combines with J gene TRBJ2-2, with TRBD2 identical over 10 bases. CDR1 LGHNA and CDR2 YSLEER come from the germline V gene. With V trimmed by 4 bases and J by 4 bases, 3 bases remained unmatched. The CDR3 is 15 residues long. For the CDR3, the DNA is TGCGCCAGCAGCCTGAGCGGGGGGGCCACCGGGGAGCTGTTTTTT. As protein: CASSLSGGATGELFF.

The table lists this clonotype with a few counts. The CDR3 here is CASSLAQGSLETQYF. The CDR3, as DNA: TGTGCCAGCAGCTTAGCGCAGGGCTCCCTGGAGACCCAGTACTTC. The rearrangement links TRBV7-9 to TRBJ2-5; D is perhaps TRBD1 (5 bases). The CDR3 runs to 15 residues. Germline V lookup: CDR1 SEHNR, CDR2 FQNEAQ (reference sequence). V shed 0 bases and J shed 5 bases, with 13 bases lying between them.

The sample holds many counts of this clonotype. This chain joins TRBV7-2 and TRBJ2-1, with 9 bases identical to TRBD2. CDR1 and CDR2 (germline): SGHTA, FQGNSA. The CDR3 consists of 16 residues. V lost 5 bases and J lost 2; bases outside the gene matches: 7. The CDR3 spells CASSRSGGLAYNEQFF. Here the CDR3 DNA reads TGTGCCAGCAGCCGCAGCGGGGGGCTCGCCTACAATGAGCAGTTCTTC. Full variable domain (missing parts from reference TRBV7-2 and TRBJ2-1): GAGVSQSPSNKVTEKGKDVELRCDPISGHTALYWYRQSLGQGLEFLIYFQGNSAPDKSGLPSDRFSAERTGGSVSTLTIQRTQQEDSAVYLCASSRSGGLAYNEQFFGPGTRLTVL.

The V and J genes are TRBV19 and TRBJ1-1; tentative D call: TRBD1 (5 bases). V dropped 3 bases and J dropped 0 bases, with 14 bases sitting between them. Germline CDR1 LNHDA, CDR2 SQIVND (reference sequence). The CDR3 contains 16 residues. Written as DNA, the CDR3 is TGTGCCAGTAGTATTCGGGCAGGGTCAATGAACACTGAAGCTTTCTTT. Protein sequence: CASSIRAGSMNTEAFF.

This clonotype has ten or more counts. The CDR3 is CASRTGTGGEGTEAFF. As DNA, the CDR3 is TGCGCCAGCCGTACCGGGACAGGGGGCGAGGGCACTGAAGCTTTCTTT. This chain connects TRBV5-1 to TRBJ1-1; 12 bases map to TRBD1. Trimming removed 7 bases from V and 4 bases from J; junction bases left unmatched: 11. There are 16 residues in the CDR3. Germline-derived CDR1 and CDR2 are SGHRS and YFSETQ.

The sample holds a few counts of this clonotype. The V call is TRBV29-1, the J call TRBJ2-7; D may match TRBD1 or TRBD2 (5 bases each). Germline CDR1 and CDR2: SQVTM and ANQGSEA. Trimming pared 4 bases from V and 4 bases from J, leaving 17 bases between. The CDR3 is 14 residues long. This CDR3 is CSVGHYGALYEQYV. CDR3 coding DNA: TGCAGCGTTGGCCATTACGGGGCATTATACGAGCAGTACGTC.

The CDR3 nucleotides are TGTGCCAGCCGGCGAGAGATAGATACGCAGTATTTT. Translated, it gives CASRREIDTQYF. The V gene is TRBV2, the J gene TRBJ2-3; no reliable D call. The germline V and J ends were trimmed by 8 bases and 5 bases, with 11 bases remaining between them. Germline assignment: CDR1 SNHLY and CDR2 FYNNEI. The CDR3 sequence is 12 residues long.

This clonotype was picked up a small number of times. The chain carries TRBV11-2 and TRBJ2-7, with D unclear. Germline V lookup: CDR1 SGHAT, CDR2 FQNNGV. The CDR3 is 11 residues long. V dropped 3 bases and J dropped 6 bases, with 6 bases sitting between them. The CDR3 DNA reads TGTGCCAGCAGCTTGGGAAGCGAGCAGTACTTC. Translated, it gives CASSLGSEQYF.

The table lists this clonotype with a few counts. The chain is built from TRBV12-3 or TRBV12-4 and TRBJ1-1; 7 bases map to TRBD1. The trim removed 5 bases at V and 0 bases at J, leaving 9 bases unmatched. The length of the CDR3 is 16 residues. The CDR3 sequence: CASSTPPGQMNTEAFF. In DNA, the CDR3 is TGTGCCAGCAGTACACCACCGGGACAGATGAACACTGAAGCTTTCTTT.

The table lists this clonotype with many counts. The chain employs TRBV5-1 and TRBJ2-7; no clear D. Germline loops: CDR1 SGHRS, CDR2 YFSETQ. There are 15 residues in the CDR3. The V end was cut by 0 bases, the J end by 1 base, with 11 bases between. The CDR3: CASSLEGTTSYEQYF. CDR3 in DNA: TGCGCCAGCAGCTTGGAAGGAACAACATCCTACGAGCAGTACTTC.

This chain links TRBV7-9 with TRBJ1-1; D not resolved. The CDR3 has 13 residues. Germline values: CDR1 SEHNR, CDR2 FQNEAQ (reference sequence). With 0 bases removed from V and 7 bases from J, the gap between germline ends came to 9 bases. The CDR3 region is CASSLAQLYEAFF. CDR3 nucleotides: TGTGCCAGCAGCTTAGCACAGTTGTATGAAGCTTTCTTT.

DNA for the CDR3: TGTGCCAGCAGTTACGAAGGTTCTTATGGCTACACCTTC. This gives the protein CASSYEGSYGYTF. The V call is TRBV6-5, the J call TRBJ1-2; D is unresolved. V lost 2 bases to trimming and J lost 5 bases, with 9 bases between them. Germline CDR1 MNHEY, CDR2 SVGAGI. The CDR3 runs 13 residues.

This clonotype came up a few times. The chain links TRBV6-1 to TRBJ1-1, with TRBD1 matching over 8 bases. Germline lookup yields CDR1 MNHNS and CDR2 SASEGT. Trimming removed 3 bases from V and 5 bases from J; junction bases left unmatched: 8. CDR3 length: 15 amino acids. This CDR3 reads CASSDQDRALTEAFF. The CDR3, as DNA: TGTGCCAGCAGTGACCAGGACAGGGCTTTGACTGAAGCTTTCTTT.

As regards this clonotype: A much bigger clone sits one base away, suggesting this may be a read error. The chain uses TRBV9 and TRBJ1-1; no firm D call. The CDR3 runs 14 residues. The germline gives CDR1 SGDLS, CDR2 YYNGEE. The CDR3 protein is CACSPYASNTEAFF. For the CDR3, the DNA is TGTGCCTGCAGCCCATACGCCAGTAACACTGAAGCTTTCTTT.

The sample holds many counts of this clonotype. This sequence joins TRBV5-1 and TRBJ1-2; no reliable D call. Germline V CDR1 and CDR2: SGHRS, YFSETQ. The CDR3 has 14 residues. Trimming stripped 0 bases from V and 3 bases from J, with 9 bases between. The DNA for the CDR3 is TGCGCCAGCAGCTTGGAGGCGGATCACTATGGCTACACCTTC. Translation gives CASSLEADHYGYTF.

This clonotype turned up a few times. The chain couples TRBV3-2 to TRBJ1-1; the D call in the table, TRBD1, was not verified against the DNA. TRBV3-2 is a pseudogene segment. CDR3 length: 18 amino acids. This chain's CDR3 is CASRPTLGGKDRSAEAFF. The CDR3 nucleotides read TGTGCCAGCAGACCAACCCTGGGGGGGAAAGACCGTTCCGCTGAAGCTTTCTTT.

This clonotype turned up a few times. CDR3: CASSRLGVEIGFF. CDR3 DNA: TGTGCCAGCAGCCGCTTAGGGGTGGAGATTGGTTTCTTT. This rearrangement joins TRBV13 to TRBJ1-1, with D perhaps TRBD1 (5 bases). V lost 5 bases and J 13 bases, leaving 20 bases between the germline ends. This CDR3 spans 13 amino acids. CDR1 is PRHDT, CDR2 FYEKMQ, per germline (reference sequence). The variable domain in full, completed from reference TRBV13 and TRBJ1-1, reads AAGVIQSPRHLIKEKRETATLKCYPIPRHDTVYWYQQGPGQDPQFLISFYEKMQSDKGSIPDRFSAQQFSDYHSELNMSSLELGDSALYFCASSRLGVEIGFFGQGTRLTVV.

This clonotype was seen many times. The chain recombines TRBV12-3 or TRBV12-4 with TRBJ1-5, with TRBD1 as a possible D gene (5 bases). V was cut by 6 bases and J by 7 bases, with 13 bases left in between. CDR3 size: 13 residues. CDR3 amino acids: CASSGTGNQPQHF. For the CDR3, the DNA is TGTGCCAGCAGCGGAACAGGAAACCAGCCCCAGCATTTT.

V gene TRBV7-9 combines with J gene TRBJ1-6; the D gene is possibly TRBD1 (6 bases). The CDR3 is 17 amino acids. V lost 6 bases and J lost 6, with 21 bases in between. The germline gives CDR1 SEHNR, CDR2 FQNEAQ (reference sequence). The CDR3 DNA follows: TGTGCCAGCAGGGATCAGCTAGGGGGGGAAGGTAATTCACCCCTCCACTTT. This translates into CASRDQLGGEGNSPLHF.

This clonotype was recorded a few times. The V call is TRBV4-1, the J call TRBJ2-7, with 7 bases lining up with TRBD1. The CDR3 sequence is 16 residues long. Germline CDR1 is MGHRA and CDR2 is YSYEKL. The J segment lost 3 bases and the V segment lost 0 bases, leaving 8 bases of the junction unmatched. The CDR3 DNA reads TGCGCCAGCAGCCAAGACCAGGTGGGGACAGTCTACGAGCAGTACTTC. This codes for CASSQDQVGTVYEQYF.

This clonotype appeared a few times. The chain has TRBV5-1 and TRBJ1-1; D is perhaps TRBD1 (6 bases). Trimming pared 4 bases from V and 0 bases from J, leaving 10 bases between. The germline V gene has CDR1 SGHRS and CDR2 YFSETQ. The CDR3 totals 14 residues. CDR3 nucleotides: TGCGCCAGCAGCGGAGACAGGTTGAACACTGAAGCTTTCTTT. Translation: CASSGDRLNTEAFF.